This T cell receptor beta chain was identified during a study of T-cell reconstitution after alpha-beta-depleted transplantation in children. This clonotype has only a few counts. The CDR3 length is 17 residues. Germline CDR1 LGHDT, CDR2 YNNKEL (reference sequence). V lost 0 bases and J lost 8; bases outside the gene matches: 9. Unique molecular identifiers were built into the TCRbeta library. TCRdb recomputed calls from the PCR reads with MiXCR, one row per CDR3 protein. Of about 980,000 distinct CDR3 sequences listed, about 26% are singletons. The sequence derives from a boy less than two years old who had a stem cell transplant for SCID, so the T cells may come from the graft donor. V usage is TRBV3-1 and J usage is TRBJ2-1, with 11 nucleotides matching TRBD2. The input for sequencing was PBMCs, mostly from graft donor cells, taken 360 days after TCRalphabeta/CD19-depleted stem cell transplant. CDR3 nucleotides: TGTGCCAGCAGCCAAGAGACTAGCGGGGATCTTGCGGATGAGCAGTTCTTC. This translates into CASSQETSGDLADEQFF.